The clone carrying this T cell receptor beta chain was detected a few times. This sample is drawn from a study of OX40 agonist ivuxolimab in advanced cancers. This table comes from immunoSEQ multiplex PCR, and its TCRdb copy is limited to in-frame clones, with some not included. The repertoire holds 78,000 or so clones, with more than 85% as singletons. V lost 1 base and J 0 bases, leaving 11 bases between the germline ends. CDR3 length: 16 amino acids. CDR1 and CDR2 from the germline V gene are SGHRS and YFSETQ. The specimen comprised CD4+ or CD8+ T cells sorted from blood, sampled in a trial of the OX40 agonist ivuxolimab. The clonotype comes from an adult with an advanced solid tumor such as melanoma, head and neck, liver or kidney cancer. This chain connects TRBV5-1 to TRBJ1-3, with D perhaps TRBD1 (6 bases). The CDR3 spells CASSLTGISSGNTIYF. CDR3 nucleotide sequence: TGCGCCAGCAGCTTGACAGGGATTTCCTCTGGAAACACCATATATTTT. Using reference TRBV5-1 and TRBJ1-3 for the parts outside the CDR3, the full variable domain is KAGVTQTPRYLIKTRGQQVTLSCSPISGHRSVSWYQQTPGQGLQFLFEYFSETQRNKGNFPGRFSGRQFSNSRSEMNVSTLELGDSALYLCASSLTGISSGNTIYFGEGSWLTVV.